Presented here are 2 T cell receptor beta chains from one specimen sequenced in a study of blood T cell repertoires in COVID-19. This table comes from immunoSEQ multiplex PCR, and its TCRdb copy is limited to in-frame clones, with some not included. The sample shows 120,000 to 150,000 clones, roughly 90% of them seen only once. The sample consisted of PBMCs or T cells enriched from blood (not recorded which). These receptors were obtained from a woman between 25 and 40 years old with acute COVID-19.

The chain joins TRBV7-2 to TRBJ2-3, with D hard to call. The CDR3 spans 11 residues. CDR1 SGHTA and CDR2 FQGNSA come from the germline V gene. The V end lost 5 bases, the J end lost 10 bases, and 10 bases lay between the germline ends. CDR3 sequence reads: CASSLGSAQYF. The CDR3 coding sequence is TGTGCCAGCAGCCTCGGGTCTGCGCAGTATTTT.

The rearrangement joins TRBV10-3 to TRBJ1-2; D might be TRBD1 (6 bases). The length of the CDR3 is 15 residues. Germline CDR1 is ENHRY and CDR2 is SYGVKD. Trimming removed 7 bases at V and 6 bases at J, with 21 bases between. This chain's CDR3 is CAITADVTGPDGYTF. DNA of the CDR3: TGTGCCATCACCGCCGACGTGACAGGCCCCGATGGCTACACCTTC.